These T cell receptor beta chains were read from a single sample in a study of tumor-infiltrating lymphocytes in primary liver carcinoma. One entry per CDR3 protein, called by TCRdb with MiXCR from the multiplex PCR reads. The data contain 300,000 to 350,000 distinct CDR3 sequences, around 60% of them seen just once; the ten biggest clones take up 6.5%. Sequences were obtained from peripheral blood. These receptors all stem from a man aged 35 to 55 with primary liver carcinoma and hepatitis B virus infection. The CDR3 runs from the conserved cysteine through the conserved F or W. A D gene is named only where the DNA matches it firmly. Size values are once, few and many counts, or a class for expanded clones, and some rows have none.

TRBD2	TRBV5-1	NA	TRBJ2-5	CASSPGLAGPQETQYF	TGCGCCAGCAGCCCGGGACTAGCGGGGCCACAAGAGACCCAGTACTTC
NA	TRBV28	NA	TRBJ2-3	CASSLYLGLGQADTQYF	TGTGCCAGCAGTTTATATCTGGGTTTAGGACAAGCGGATACGCAGTATTTT
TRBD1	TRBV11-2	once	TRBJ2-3	CASSPRQGLALGTDRQYF	TGTGCCAGCAGTCCGCGACAGGGGTTGGCCCTCGGCACAGATAGGCAGTATTTT
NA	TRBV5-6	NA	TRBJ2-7	CASSLFAYEQYF	TGTGCCAGCAGCTTGTTTGCCTACGAGCAGTACTTC
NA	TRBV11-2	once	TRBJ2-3	CASSVPWHGHTDTQYF	TGTGCCAGCAGCGTACCCTGGCACGGACACACAGATACGCAGTATTTT
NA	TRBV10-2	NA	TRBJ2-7	CASSAPGSSYEQYF	TGCGCCAGCAGTGCGCCAGGGAGCTCCTACGAGCAGTACTTC
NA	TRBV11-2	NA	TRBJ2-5	CANSLEIQETQYF	TGTGCCAACAGCTTAGAGATTCAAGAGACCCAGTACTTC
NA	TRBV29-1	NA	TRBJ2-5	CNLGSGDAAQYF	TGCAATTTGGGATCGGGGGATGCAGCCCAGTACTTC
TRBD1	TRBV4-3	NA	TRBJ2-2	CASNHEGQGARGELFF	TGCGCCAGCAACCACGAGGGACAGGGGGCGCGAGGGGAGCTGTTTTTT
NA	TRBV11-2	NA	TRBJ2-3	CASSFTRGSTDTQYF	TGTGCCAGCAGCTTCACCAGGGGCTCCACAGATACGCAGTATTTT
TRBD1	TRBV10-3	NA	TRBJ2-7	CATSPGQIYEQYF	TGTGCCACCAGTCCGGGACAGATCTACGAGCAGTACTTC
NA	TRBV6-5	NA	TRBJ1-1	CASRLADWETEAFF	TGTGCCAGCAGATTAGCAGATTGGGAGACTGAAGCTTTCTTT
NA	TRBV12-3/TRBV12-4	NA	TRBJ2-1	CASTSDYHLNEQFF	TGTGCCAGCACTTCGGACTACCACCTCAATGAGCAGTTCTTC
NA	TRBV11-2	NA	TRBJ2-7	CAGSLEGGPWYEQYF	TGTGCCGGTAGCTTAGAAGGGGGGCCCTGGTACGAGCAGTACTTC
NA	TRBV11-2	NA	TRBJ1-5	CASSVRGDQPQHF	TGTGCCAGCAGCGTACGGGGTGATCAGCCCCAACATTTT
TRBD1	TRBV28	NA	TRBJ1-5	CASSWGTGVSNQPQHF	TGTGCCAGCAGTTGGGGGACAGGGGTAAGCAATCAGCCCCAGCATTTT
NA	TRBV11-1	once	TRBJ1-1	CASSFQGPALMGTEALF	TGTGCTAGCAGCTTTCAGGGGCCAGCGCTCATGGGCACTGAAGCTCTCTTT
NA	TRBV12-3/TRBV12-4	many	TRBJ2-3	CASSFVASPDTQYF	TGTGCCAGCAGTTTCGTAGCGTCCCCAGATACGCAGTATTTT
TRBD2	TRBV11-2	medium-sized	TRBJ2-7	CASSRSGTSLAYEQYF	TGTGCCAGCAGCCGATCGGGGACTAGCCTGGCCTACGAGCAGTACTTC
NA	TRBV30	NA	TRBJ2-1	CAWSGGTLGNELFF	TGTGCCTGGAGTGGAGGGACGCTGGGGAATGAGCTGTTCTTC
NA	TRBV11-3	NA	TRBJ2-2	CASSLIAGVTGELFF	TGTGCCAGCAGCTTGATAGCAGGAGTCACCGGGGAGCTGTTTTTT
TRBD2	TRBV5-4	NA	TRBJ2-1	CASSLEGTSGLNEQFF	TGTGCCAGCAGCTTGGAGGGGACTAGCGGGCTTAATGAGCAGTTCTTC
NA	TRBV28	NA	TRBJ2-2	CASSLFLGGPNTGELFF	TGTGCCAGCAGTTTATTCCTCGGCGGACCGAACACCGGGGAGCTGTTTTTT
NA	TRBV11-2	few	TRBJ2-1	CASTNHDNEQLF	TGTGCCAGCACCAATCACGACAATGAGCAGCTCTTC
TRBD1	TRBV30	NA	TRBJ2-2	CAWSEGQGASGELFF	TGTGCCTGGAGTGAGGGACAGGGGGCTTCCGGGGAGCTGTTTTTT
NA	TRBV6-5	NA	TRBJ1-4	CTSSYAGSMDGQGKLFF	TGTACCAGCAGTTACGCCGGGTCTATGGACGGACAAGGGAAACTGTTTTTT
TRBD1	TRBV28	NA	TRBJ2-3	CASRGQGGTQYF	TGTGCCAGCAGGGGACAGGGGGGGACGCAGTATTTT
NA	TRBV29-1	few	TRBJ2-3	CSVGAVGAGDTQYF	TGCAGCGTTGGAGCGGTGGGAGCGGGAGATACGCAGTATTTT
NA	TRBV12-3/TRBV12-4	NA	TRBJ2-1	CPSSSEIKFF	TGTCCCAGCAGTTCCGAAATAAAGTTCTTC
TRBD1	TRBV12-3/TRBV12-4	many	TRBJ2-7	CASSVQGGEQYF	TGTGCCAGCAGTGTACAGGGGGGAGAGCAGTACTTC
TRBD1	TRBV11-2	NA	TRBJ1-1	CASSLAGGISEAFF	TGTGCAAGCAGCTTAGCAGGGGGCATCAGTGAAGCTTTCTTT
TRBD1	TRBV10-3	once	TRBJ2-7	CAINQGASYEQYF	TGTGCCATCAACCAGGGGGCATCCTATGAGCAGTACTTC
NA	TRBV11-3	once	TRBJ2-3	CVSSSTADTKYF	TGTGTCAGCAGCTCAACCGCAGATACGAAGTATTTT
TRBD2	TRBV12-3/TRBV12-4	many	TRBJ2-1	CASSPLAGANNEQFF	TGTGCCAGCAGCCCTCTAGCGGGAGCGAACAATGAGCAGTTCTTC
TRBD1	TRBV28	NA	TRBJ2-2	CASSSGGVTGELFF	TGTGCCAGCAGTTCAGGGGGCGTCACCGGGGAGCTGTTTTTT
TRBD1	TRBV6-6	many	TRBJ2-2	CASSTQGDGELFF	TGTGCCAGCAGTACCCAGGGGGACGGGGAGCTGTTTTTT
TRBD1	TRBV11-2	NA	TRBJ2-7	CASGSPGTGQYEQHF	TGTGCCAGCGGCTCCCCAGGGACAGGACAATACGAGCAGCACTTC
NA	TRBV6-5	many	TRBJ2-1	CASSSSGWSYNEQFF	TGTGCCAGCAGTTCCTCAGGGTGGTCCTACAATGAGCAGTTCTTC
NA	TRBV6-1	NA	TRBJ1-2	CASSEWASENYGYTF	TGTGCCAGCAGTGAATGGGCCAGTGAAAACTATGGCTACACCTTC
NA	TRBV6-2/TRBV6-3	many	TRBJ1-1	CASTPNRISGGMNTEAFF	TGTGCCAGCACCCCCAACCGGATAAGTGGGGGGATGAACACTGAAGCTTTCTTT
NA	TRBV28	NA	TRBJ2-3	CASSSTRGLRDTQYF	TGTGCCAGCAGTTCCACTAGGGGTTTGAGGGATACGCAGTATTTT